This T cell receptor beta chain was identified during a study of OX40 agonist ivuxolimab in advanced cancers. For the study at large: Patients undergoing dose escalation presented with hepatocellular carcinoma, melanoma, renal cell or head and neck cancer.

Study results and limitations: Low normalized clonal expansion also occurred in some nonresponding patients. Clonal expansion among partial responders at 0.1-3.0 mg/kg ranked near the lowest.

Patients with autoimmune history or systemic immunosuppression were excluded. J was trimmed by 0 bases and V by 5 bases; bases with no gene match: 15. Germline lookup yields CDR1 LNHDA and CDR2 SQIVND (reference sequence). The CDR3 runs to 18 residues. Generated by immunoSEQ multiplex PCR, the TCRdb table keeps only in-frame clones and is missing some. Found here are over 9,000 clones, 70% to 90% of them singletons; the top ten hold just under 30%. Regarding this clone: What it binds is not known.

The clonotype comes from an adult with an advanced solid tumor such as melanoma, head and neck, liver or kidney cancer. The chain couples TRBV19 to TRBJ2-7; 8 nucleotides align to TRBD2. The sequencing used CD4+ or CD8+ T cells sorted from blood, collected in a trial of the OX40 agonist ivuxolimab. The chain's CDR3 is CASSLGLAGPINSYEQYF. CDR3 coding DNA: TGTGCCAGTAGTCTAGGGTTAGCGGGGCCCATAAACTCCTACGAGCAGTACTTC.